Below are 25 T cell receptor beta chains sequenced from a single sample in a study of cytotoxic CD8 clonotypes in ibrutinib-treated CLL. Sequenced by immunoSEQ multiplex PCR; TCRdb stores in-frame clones only, minus some. The table shows under 200,000 clones, with about four fifths occurring only once. The sequencing used PBMCs, collected after 24 months of ibrutinib treatment. The source is a human donor with chronic lymphocytic leukemia.

The J gene is TRBJ1-4, the V gene TRBV10-2; 9 bases agree with TRBD1. The CDR3 consists of 14 residues. Trimming cost V 5 bases and J 3 bases; bases outside gene matches: 1. Germline loops: CDR1 WSHSY, CDR2 SAAADI. The CDR3 nucleotides are TGCGCCAGCAGTCGGACAGGGGCTAATGAAAAACTGTTTTTT. Translating it yields CASSRTGANEKLFF.

The chain employs TRBV5-1 and TRBJ2-7; possibly TRBD1 for D (5 bases). Germline V CDR1 and CDR2: SGHRS, YFSETQ. CDR3 size: 18 residues. The V end lost 0 bases, the J end lost 3 bases, and 22 bases lay between the germline ends. The CDR3 is CASSLGQIHPPGYYEQYF. The CDR3 nucleotides read TGCGCCAGCAGCTTGGGACAGATTCACCCCCCGGGCTACTACGAGCAGTACTTC.

This clone appeared once. This sequence joins TRBV5-1 and TRBJ1-1, with a tentative D call TRBD1 (5 bases). The V end was cut by 0 bases, the J end by 5 bases, with 8 bases between. The CDR3 has 13 amino acids. Per germline, CDR1 SGHRS and CDR2 YFSETQ. The CDR3 DNA reads TGCGCCAGCAGCTTGGTAGGGGTAACTGAAGCTTTCTTT. Protein product: CASSLVGVTEAFF.

In DNA, the CDR3 is TGTGCCTGGAGCGGGACCGTATTTCAGCCCCAGCATTTT. Translated, it gives CAWSGTVFQPQHF. V is TRBV30 and J is TRBJ1-5; D perhaps matches TRBD1 (5 bases). Trimming took 3 bases from V and 6 from J, leaving 12 bases between them. This CDR3 is built from 13 residues. Looked up from germline, CDR1 is GTSNPN and CDR2 is SVGIG (reference sequence).

The chain has TRBV28 and TRBJ2-3, with D perhaps given as TRBD1 or TRBD2 (6 bases each). The V end lost 3 bases, the J end lost 7 bases, and 11 bases lay between the germline ends. Per germline, CDR1 MDHEN and CDR2 SYDVKM. The CDR3 covers 13 residues. The CDR3 sequence: CASSLQGRNTQYF. The CDR3 DNA reads as TGTGCCAGCAGTTTGCAGGGGAGGAATACGCAGTATTTT.

This clone was observed once. This chain uses TRBV18 with TRBJ2-3; 10 nucleotides align to TRBD1. This CDR3 has 17 residues. Germline assignment: CDR1 KGHSH and CDR2 LQKENI. V was pared by 4 bases and J by 1 base, with 8 bases of the junction left unmatched. This chain's CDR3 is CASSHRQGAEGTDTQYF. DNA of the CDR3: TGTGCCAGCTCACACAGACAGGGGGCAGAGGGCACAGATACGCAGTATTTT.

DNA for the CDR3: TGTGCCAGCAGCTTGGGGCTAGAAGGGCACAATGAGCAGTTCTTC. It specifies CASSLGLEGHNEQFF. The gene calls are TRBV5-8 and TRBJ2-1, with D hard to call. The germline gives CDR1 SGHTS, CDR2 YDEGEE. V lost 0 bases to trimming and J lost 5 bases, with 12 bases between them. The CDR3 runs 15 residues.

The chain joins TRBV7-3 to TRBJ1-5; a possible D gene is TRBD1 (5 bases). Germline CDR1 reads SGHTA; CDR2 reads FQGTGA. This CDR3 spans 14 amino acids. With 5 bases removed from V and 6 bases from J, the gap between germline ends came to 14 bases. The CDR3 protein is CASSAQGGRQPQHF. For the CDR3, the DNA is TGTGCCAGCAGCGCCCAGGGAGGTCGTCAGCCCCAGCATTTT.

V is TRBV28 and J is TRBJ2-7, with D tentatively TRBD1 (5 bases). The CDR3 sequence is 17 residues long. CDR1 MDHEN and CDR2 SYDVKM come from the germline V gene. With 1 base removed from V and 0 bases from J, the gap between germline ends came to 16 bases. The CDR3 region has the DNA TGTGCCAGCAGTTTATCGACAGCCGAAAAGAGCTCCTACGAGCAGTACTTC. Protein product: CASSLSTAEKSSYEQYF.

J is TRBJ2-2 and V is TRBV7-9; 7 bases agree with TRBD1. From germline, CDR1 is SEHNR and CDR2 FQNEAQ (reference sequence). CDR3 length: 14 amino acids. The ends lost 5 bases at V and 6 bases at J; junction bases unmatched: 6. CDR3 amino acids: CASSPYTGAGELFF. The CDR3 bases are TGTGCCAGCAGCCCCTACACAGGGGCCGGGGAGCTGTTTTTT.

The sample holds one count of this clone. The germline gene is not matched at one end of the junction; a read error may be the cause. J is TRBJ1-2 and V is TRBV18; D perhaps matches TRBD1 (6 bases). The germline V gene has CDR1 KGHSH and CDR2 LQKENI. The CDR3 is made up of 13 amino acids. The CDR3 DNA reads as TGTGCCAGCTCACCAGAGGGGGGTGGCCCCCCATCGTTC. This translates into CASSPEGGGPPSF.

V and J are TRBV7-2 and TRBJ2-1, with D hard to call. Trimming took 3 bases from V and 6 from J, leaving 9 bases between them. The V gene's germline CDR1 is SGHTA and CDR2 FQGNSA. This CDR3 spans 13 amino acids. CDR3 amino acids: CASSFDPPNEQFF. The CDR3 DNA reads as TGTGCCAGCAGCTTCGACCCCCCCAATGAGCAGTTCTTC.

The chain couples TRBV29-1 to TRBJ1-5; D is unclear. CDR3 length equals 13 residues. Germline V gene lookup returns CDR1 SQVTM and CDR2 ANQGSEA. V was shortened by 0 bases and J by 0 bases, with 3 bases between the two germline ends. The CDR3 region is CSVEEGSNQPQHF. DNA for the CDR3: TGCAGCGTTGAAGAAGGTAGCAATCAGCCCCAGCATTTT.

The chain recombines TRBV7-2 with TRBJ2-3; 12 bases agree with TRBD2. V shed 2 bases and J 4 bases; nucleotides not matched to a gene: 4. Germline lookup yields CDR1 SGHTA and CDR2 FQGNSA. The CDR3 runs to 16 residues. This chain's CDR3 is CASSLTSGGLADTQYF. The CDR3 nucleotides are TGTGCCAGCAGCTTAACTAGCGGGGGGTTAGCAGATACGCAGTATTTT. Full variable domain (rest looked up from reference TRBV7-2 and TRBJ2-3): GAGVSQSPSNKVTEKGKDVELRCDPISGHTALYWYRQSLGQGLEFLIYFQGNSAPDKSGLPSDRFSAERTGGSVSTLTIQRTQQEDSAVYLCASSLTSGGLADTQYFGPGTRLTVL.

J is TRBJ2-1 and V is TRBV2; TRBD2 is a possible D gene (5 bases). CDR3 length equals 12 residues. V lost 11 bases and J lost 7, with 15 bases in between. The germline gives CDR1 SNHLY, CDR2 FYNNEI. CDR3 nucleotides: TGTGCCGCTCACCCCTCGGGGAATGAGCAGTTCTTC. It codes for CAAHPSGNEQFF.

This chain uses TRBV10-1 with TRBJ1-1, with D maybe TRBD1 (5 bases). This CDR3 is 12 amino acids long. Germline lookup yields CDR1 WNHNN and CDR2 SYGVQD (reference sequence). The V gene lost 9 bases and the J gene lost 1 base, with 9 bases spanning the gap. This chain's CDR3 is CASRGTNTEAFF. The CDR3 DNA is TGCGCCAGTCGAGGGACGAACACTGAAGCTTTCTTT.

To note about this clone: One end of the junction varies from germline; a read error may be responsible. The chain is built from TRBV7-7 and TRBJ2-3; 10 bases fit TRBD1. The CDR3 contains 15 residues. From germline, CDR1 is SSHAT and CDR2 FNYEAQ (reference sequence). The CDR3 loop is CASSPSGTGADTQYF. CDR3 coding DNA: TGTGCTAGCAGCCCGAGTGGGACAGGGGCCGATACGCAGTATTTT.

The V gene is TRBV27, the J gene TRBJ2-3, with 9 bases that match TRBD1. The CDR3 spans 18 residues. V lost 6 bases and J lost 4; bases outside the gene matches: 17. CDR1 and CDR2 from the germline V gene are MNHEY and SMNVEV (reference sequence). The CDR3 nucleotides read TGTGCCAGCAGCTTAGGGCCGACAGGGGGATTCATCGCAGATACGCAGTATTTT. This codes for CASSLGPTGGFIADTQYF.

The V and J genes are TRBV6-5 and TRBJ1-1, with D unresolved. The V end lost 6 bases, the J end lost 1 base, and 12 bases lay between the germline ends. CDR3 length: 14 amino acids. CDR1 and CDR2 from the germline V gene are MNHEY and SVGAGI. The CDR3 loop is CASRDIEANTEAFF. The CDR3 DNA follows: TGTGCCAGCAGAGACATTGAGGCGAACACTGAAGCTTTCTTT.

The rearrangement joins TRBV19 to TRBJ1-2, with 9 nucleotides matching TRBD1. V shed 6 bases, J shed 3 bases, and the junction held 8 bases outside the gene matches. Looked up from germline, CDR1 is LNHDA and CDR2 is SQIVND (reference sequence). CDR3 length: 15 amino acids. The CDR3 DNA is TGTGCCAGTAGACCAGACAGGGGGATTTACTATGGCTACACCTTC. Translation gives CASRPDRGIYYGYTF. The whole variable domain, remainder taken from reference TRBV19 and TRBJ1-2, is DGGITQSPKYLFRKEGQNVTLSCEQNLNHDAMYWYRQDPGQGLRLIYYSQIVNDFQKGDIAEGYSVSREKKESFPLTVTSAQKNPTAFYLCASRPDRGIYYGYTFGSGTRLTVV.

The V gene is TRBV19, the J gene TRBJ2-7; D possibly uses TRBD1 or TRBD2 (5 bases each). This CDR3 comprises 14 residues. CDR1 is LNHDA, CDR2 SQIVND, per germline (reference sequence). V lost 6 bases and J 4 bases, leaving 16 bases between the germline ends. The CDR3 region is CASRDAGTDYEQYF. As DNA, the CDR3 is TGTGCCAGTAGAGATGCCGGGACGGATTACGAGCAGTACTTC.

In its sample, this clone was seen a few times. The rearrangement joins TRBV11-3 to TRBJ1-2, with TRBD1 matching over 7 bases. V shed 5 bases, J shed 1 base, and the junction held 7 bases outside the gene matches. The CDR3 has 15 residues. Germline V gene sequence: CDR1 SGHNT, CDR2 YENEEA. The CDR3: CASSPGGQDNYGYTF. DNA for the CDR3: TGTGCCAGCAGCCCGGGAGGACAGGATAACTATGGCTACACCTTC.

The chain employs TRBV25-1 and TRBJ1-2, with 8 bases identical to TRBD1. In germline, CDR1 is MGHDK, CDR2 SYGVNS. V was pared by 1 base and J by 5 bases, with 12 bases of the junction left unmatched. The CDR3 runs 17 residues. CDR3 residues: CASSESRGGGQAYGYTF. The CDR3, as DNA: TGTGCCAGCAGTGAATCTAGGGGAGGGGGACAGGCGTATGGCTACACCTTC.

V usage is TRBV7-9 and J usage is TRBJ2-7; perhaps D is TRBD1 or TRBD2 (5 bases each). This CDR3 comprises 15 residues. Trimming left V 1 base short and J 3 bases short, with 13 bases between. The V gene's germline CDR1 is SEHNR and CDR2 FQNEAQ (reference sequence). CDR3 sequence (DNA): TGTGCCAGCAGCTTAGTGGGGGTCAGAGGCTACGAGCAGTACTTC. Protein: CASSLVGVRGYEQYF.

The rearrangement joins TRBV6-4 to TRBJ1-5; perhaps TRBD1 as D (5 bases). V was clipped by 6 bases and J by 1 base, with 16 bases between them. Germline values: CDR1 MRHNA, CDR2 SNTAGT. CDR3 length: 16 residues. CDR3 sequence: CASRCPGETSNQPQHF. As DNA, the CDR3 is TGTGCCAGCAGATGCCCGGGGGAAACAAGCAATCAGCCCCAGCATTTT.